This T cell receptor beta chain is drawn from a study of blood T cell repertoires in COVID-19. Study context: From the United States, Italy and Spain came samples of acute and convalescent COVID-19.

Participant age was roughly 18 to 90 years, and participants resided in about 25 US areas. Categorization into cohorts depended on clinical history that participants reported. Recovered Cohort 3 donors showed two negative PCRs, clearance, or symptom resolution. The germline CDR1 and CDR2 sequences are SGHNT and YYREEE (reference sequence). J lost 0 bases, V lost 4 bases, and 12 bases had no gene match. The CDR3 sequence is 18 residues long. Produced via immunoSEQ multiplex PCR; TCRdb's table is partial and in-frame only. The sample holds 200,000 to 300,000 clones, about 89% seen once. The source material was PBMCs or T cells enriched from blood (not recorded which). The receptor was isolated from a woman in her 30s who had recovered from COVID-19. V and J are TRBV5-4 and TRBJ1-3; TRBD1 matches 8 bases. The CDR3: CASSPDRVHTFSGNTIYF. The CDR3, as DNA: TGTGCCAGCAGCCCGGACAGGGTCCATACTTTCTCTGGAAACACCATATATTTT. Variable domain in full (rest from reference TRBV5-4 and TRBJ1-3): ETGVTQSPTHLIKTRGQQVTLRCSSQSGHNTVSWYQQALGQGPQFIFQYYREEENGRGNFPPRFSGLQFPNYSSELNVNALELDDSALYLCASSPDRVHTFSGNTIYFGEGSWLTVV.